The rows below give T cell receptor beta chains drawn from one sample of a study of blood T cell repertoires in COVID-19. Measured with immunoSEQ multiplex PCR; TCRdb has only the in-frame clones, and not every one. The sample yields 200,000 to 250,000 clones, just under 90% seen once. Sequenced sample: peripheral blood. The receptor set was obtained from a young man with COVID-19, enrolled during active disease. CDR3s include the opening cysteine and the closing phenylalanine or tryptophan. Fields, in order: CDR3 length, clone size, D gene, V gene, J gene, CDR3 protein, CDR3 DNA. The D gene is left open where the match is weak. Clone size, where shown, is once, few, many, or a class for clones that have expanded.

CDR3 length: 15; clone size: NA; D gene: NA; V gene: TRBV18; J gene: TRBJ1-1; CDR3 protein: CASSPEVGLNTEAFF; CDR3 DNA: TGTGCCAGCTCACCAGAGGTGGGGCTGAACACTGAAGCTTTCTTT
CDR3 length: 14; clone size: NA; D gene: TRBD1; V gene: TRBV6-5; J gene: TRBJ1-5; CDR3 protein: CASRGTGSNQPQHF; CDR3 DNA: TGTGCCAGCCGCGGGACAGGAAGCAATCAGCCCCAGCATTTT
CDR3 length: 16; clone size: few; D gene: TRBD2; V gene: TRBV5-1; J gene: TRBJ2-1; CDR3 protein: CASSLGGLAGDNEQFF; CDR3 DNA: TGCGCCAGCAGCTTGGGCGGGCTAGCGGGAGACAATGAGCAGTTCTTC
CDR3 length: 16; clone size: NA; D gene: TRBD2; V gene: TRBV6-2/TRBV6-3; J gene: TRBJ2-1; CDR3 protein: CASSYPLAGGIYEQFF; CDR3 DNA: TGTGCCAGCAGTTATCCTCTAGCGGGGGGGATTTATGAGCAGTTCTTC
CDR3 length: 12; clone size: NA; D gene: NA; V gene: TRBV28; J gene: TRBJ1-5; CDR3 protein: CASTISNQPQHF; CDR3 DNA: TGTGCCAGCACTATAAGCAATCAGCCCCAGCATTTT
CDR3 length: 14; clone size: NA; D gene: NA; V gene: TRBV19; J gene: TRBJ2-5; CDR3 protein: CASSIDNEQETQYF; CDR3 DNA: TGTGCCAGTAGTATAGATAACGAGCAAGAGACCCAGTACTTC
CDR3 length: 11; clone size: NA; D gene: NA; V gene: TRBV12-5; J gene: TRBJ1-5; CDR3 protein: CASGLVSAQHF; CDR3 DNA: TGTGCTAGTGGTTTGGTGTCGGCCCAGCATTTT
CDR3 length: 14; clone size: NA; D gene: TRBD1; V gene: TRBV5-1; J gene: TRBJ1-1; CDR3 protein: CASSLGTGGTEAFF; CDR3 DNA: TGCGCCAGCAGCTTGGGCACAGGGGGCACTGAAGCTTTCTTT
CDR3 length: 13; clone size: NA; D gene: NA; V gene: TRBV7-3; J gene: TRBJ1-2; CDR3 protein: CASSLRGDSGYTF; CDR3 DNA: TGTGCCAGCAGCTTAAGGGGGGACTCAGGCTACACCTTC
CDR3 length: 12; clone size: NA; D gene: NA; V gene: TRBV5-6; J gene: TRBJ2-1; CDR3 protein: CASRGRNNEQFF; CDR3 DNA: TGTGCCAGCAGGGGCAGGAACAATGAGCAGTTCTTC
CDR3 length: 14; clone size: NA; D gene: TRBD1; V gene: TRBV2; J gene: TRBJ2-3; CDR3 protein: CASRYSTGADTQYF; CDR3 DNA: TGTGCCAGCAGATACTCGACAGGGGCGGATACGCAGTATTTT
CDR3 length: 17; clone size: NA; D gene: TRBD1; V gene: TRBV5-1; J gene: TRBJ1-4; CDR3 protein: CASSLGATGTGDEKLFF; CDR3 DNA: TGCGCCAGCAGCTTGGGGGCGACCGGGACAGGAGATGAAAAACTGTTTTTT
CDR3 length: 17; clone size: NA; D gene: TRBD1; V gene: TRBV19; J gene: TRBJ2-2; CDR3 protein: CASSSPRRDSPTGELFF; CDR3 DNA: TGTGCCAGTAGTTCCCCTCGCCGGGACAGCCCTACCGGGGAGCTGTTTTTT
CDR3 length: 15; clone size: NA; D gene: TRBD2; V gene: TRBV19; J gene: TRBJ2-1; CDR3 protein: CASTSGRAGYNEQFF; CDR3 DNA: TGTGCCAGTACTAGCGGGAGGGCCGGATACAATGAGCAGTTCTTC
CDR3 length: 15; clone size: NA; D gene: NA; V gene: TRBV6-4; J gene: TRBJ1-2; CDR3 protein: CASSDSPGKNYGYTF; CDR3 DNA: TGTGCCAGCAGTGACTCACCTGGCAAGAACTATGGCTACACCTTC
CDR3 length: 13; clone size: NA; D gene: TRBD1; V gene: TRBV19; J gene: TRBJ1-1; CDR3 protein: CASSPDRATEAFF; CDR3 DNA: TGTGCCAGTAGCCCCGACAGGGCTACTGAAGCTTTCTTT
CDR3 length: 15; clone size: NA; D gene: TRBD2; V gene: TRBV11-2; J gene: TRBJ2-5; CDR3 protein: CASSFRLAGQETQYF; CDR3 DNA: TGTGCCAGCAGCTTCCGACTAGCGGGACAAGAGACCCAGTACTTC
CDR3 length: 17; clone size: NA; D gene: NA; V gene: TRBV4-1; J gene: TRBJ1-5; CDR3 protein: CASSQGAGSPFNQPQHF; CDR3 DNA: TGCGCCAGCAGCCAGGGGGCCGGATCTCCATTCAATCAGCCCCAGCATTTT
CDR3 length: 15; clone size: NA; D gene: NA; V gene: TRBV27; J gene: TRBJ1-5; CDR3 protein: CASSFQGSSNQPQHF; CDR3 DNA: TGTGCCAGCAGTTTCCAGGGAAGTAGCAATCAGCCCCAGCATTTT
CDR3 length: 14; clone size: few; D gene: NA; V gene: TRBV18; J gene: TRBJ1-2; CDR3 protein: CASSQRTDSYGYTF; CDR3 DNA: TGTGCCAGCTCGCAAAGGACAGATAGTTATGGCTACACCTTC
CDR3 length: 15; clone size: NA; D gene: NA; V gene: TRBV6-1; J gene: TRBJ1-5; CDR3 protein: CASSEQGIGNQPQHF; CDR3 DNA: TGTGCCAGCAGTGAACAGGGGATCGGCAATCAGCCCCAGCATTTT
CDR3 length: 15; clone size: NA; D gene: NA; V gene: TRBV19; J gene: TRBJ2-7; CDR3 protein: CASSISGQGTYEQYF; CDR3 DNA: TGTGCCAGTAGTATAAGTGGCCAGGGGACCTACGAGCAGTACTTC